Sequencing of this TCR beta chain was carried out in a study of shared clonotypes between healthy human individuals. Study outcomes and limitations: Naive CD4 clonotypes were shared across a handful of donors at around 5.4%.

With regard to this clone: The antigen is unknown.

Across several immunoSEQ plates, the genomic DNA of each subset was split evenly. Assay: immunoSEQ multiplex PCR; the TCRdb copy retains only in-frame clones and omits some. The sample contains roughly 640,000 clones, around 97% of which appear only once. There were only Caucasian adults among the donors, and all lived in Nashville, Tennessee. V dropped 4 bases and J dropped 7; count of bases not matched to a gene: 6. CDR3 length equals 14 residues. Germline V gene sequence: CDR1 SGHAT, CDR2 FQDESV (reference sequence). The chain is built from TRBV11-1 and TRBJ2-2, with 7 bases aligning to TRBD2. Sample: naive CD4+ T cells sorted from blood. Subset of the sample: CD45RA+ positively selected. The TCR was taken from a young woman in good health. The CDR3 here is CASSWAPGGGELFF. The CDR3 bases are TGTGCCAGCAGCTGGGCCCCGGGGGGCGGGGAGCTGTTTTTT.